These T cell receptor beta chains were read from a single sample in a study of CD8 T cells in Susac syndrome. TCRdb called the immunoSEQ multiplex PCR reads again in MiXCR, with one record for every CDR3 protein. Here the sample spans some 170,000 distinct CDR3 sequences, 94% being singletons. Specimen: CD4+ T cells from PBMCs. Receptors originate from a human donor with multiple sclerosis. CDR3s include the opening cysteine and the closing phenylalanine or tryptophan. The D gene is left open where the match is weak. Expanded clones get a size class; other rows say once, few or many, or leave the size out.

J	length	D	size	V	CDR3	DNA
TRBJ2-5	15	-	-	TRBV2	CASSEGGPGEETQYF	TGTGCCAGCAGTGAAGGTGGGCCGGGGGAAGAGACCCAGTACTTC
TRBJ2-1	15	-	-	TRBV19	CASSIGLASYNEQFF	TGTGCCAGTAGTATCGGCCTAGCGAGTTACAATGAGCAGTTCTTC
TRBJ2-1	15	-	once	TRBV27	CASSSSENSYNEQFF	TGTGCCAGCAGCTCTAGCGAAAACTCCTACAATGAGCAGTTCTTC
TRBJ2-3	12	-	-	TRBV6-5	CASSYDTDTQYF	TGTGCCAGCAGTTACGACACAGATACGCAGTATTTT
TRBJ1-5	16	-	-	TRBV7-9	CASAEKGPGSNQPQHF	TGTGCCAGCGCCGAAAAAGGCCCTGGGAGCAATCAGCCCCAGCATTTT
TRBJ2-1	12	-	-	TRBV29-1	CSVERQYNEQFF	TGCAGCGTTGAAAGGCAGTACAATGAGCAGTTCTTC
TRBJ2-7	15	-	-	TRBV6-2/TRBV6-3	CASSLQTLTGGEQYF	TGTGCCAGCAGTCTACAGACCCTGACAGGAGGCGAGCAGTACTTC
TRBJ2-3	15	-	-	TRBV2	CASSLNTLDTDTQYF	TGTGCCAGCAGCCTAAACACCCTAGACACAGATACGCAGTATTTT
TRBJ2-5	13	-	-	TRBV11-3	CASSLGIQETQYF	TGTGCCAGCAGCTTGGGGATCCAAGAGACCCAGTACTTC
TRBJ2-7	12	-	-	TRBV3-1	CASSLGVYEQYF	TGTGCCAGCAGCCTGGGGGTCTACGAGCAGTACTTC